This T cell receptor beta chain was recovered during a study of shared clonotypes between healthy human individuals. The study's findings and limits: Generation probabilities were higher for clonotypes shared across all four sorted-subset donors than for unshared ones. Since donors were few, the genetic and exposure-history diversity represented was limited.

Turning to this clone: The antigen is unknown.

Naive-designated CD8 cells lacked CD45RO, were positively enriched for CCR7, and omitted terminally differentiated effector memory CD45RA+ cells. The healthy adult donors were HIV-negative and reported no recent acute infections or vaccinations. CDR1 and CDR2 (germline): SGHTA, FQGNSA. Trimming left V 1 base short and J 4 bases short, with 3 bases between. CDR3 size: 12 residues. The assay was run at deep level. Some clones are missing from TCRdb's copy, which holds only in-frame ones; the method was immunoSEQ multiplex PCR. The sample has over 800,000 clones, about 92% seen once. V gene TRBV7-2 combines with J gene TRBJ2-3; D not certain. This receptor was obtained from a man aged 25-45 years in good health. Source material: naive CD8+ T cells sorted from blood. The CDR3 is CASSLDADTQYF. CDR3 coding DNA: TGTGCCAGCAGCTTAGACGCAGATACGCAGTATTTT.